One and the same sample provided the 26 T cell receptor beta chains below, sequenced in a study of control samples from healthy donors and cancer patients. The assay was immunoSEQ multiplex PCR, and TCRdb's table has in-frame clones only and misses some. The sample shows tens of thousands of clones, over 75% of them seen only once. The sample taken for sequencing was blood. The receptors originated from a man in his fifties or sixties in good health.

The chain couples TRBV6-5 to TRBJ1-6; TRBD1 agrees at 8 bases. The CDR3 contains 13 residues. V dropped 7 bases and J dropped 9; count of bases not matched to a gene: 5. Per the germline V gene, CDR1 is MNHEY and CDR2 is SVGAGI. The CDR3 spells CASIRTGSSPLHF. For the CDR3, the DNA is TGTGCCAGCATTCGGACAGGGAGTTCACCCCTCCACTTT.

This sequence joins TRBV27 and TRBJ2-1, with 8 bases aligning to TRBD2. Germline assignment: CDR1 MNHEY and CDR2 SMNVEV (reference sequence). This CDR3 spans 16 amino acids. V lost 9 bases, J lost 3 bases, and 13 bases stayed unmatched. CDR3: CASRLIAGPIYNEQFF. Written as DNA, the CDR3 is TGTGCCAGTAGACTGATAGCGGGGCCAATCTACAATGAGCAGTTCTTC.

This chain links TRBV6-5 with TRBJ2-7; D might be TRBD1 or TRBD2, each matching 5 bases. The CDR3 length is 13 residues. Trimming took off 6 bases at V and 2 bases at J, with 11 bases between the two ends. Germline CDR1 reads MNHEY; CDR2 reads SVGAGI. The CDR3 DNA reads as TGTGCCAGCAGCTCCCAGGGACCCTACGAGCAGTACTTC. Translation: CASSSQGPYEQYF.

V gene TRBV10-1 combines with J gene TRBJ2-7; 15 bases match TRBD2. Germline values: CDR1 WNHNN, CDR2 SYGVQD (reference sequence). V lost 6 bases to trimming and J lost 9 bases; unmatched junction nucleotides: 15. This CDR3 contains 17 residues. The CDR3 DNA reads as TGCGCCAGCAGCGTTGGGACTAGCGGGGGGACTTCCTATGTGCAGTACTTC. Its protein is CASSVGTSGGTSYVQYF.

The V and J genes are TRBV10-3 and TRBJ1-5; a weak D match, TRBD1 (5 bases). This CDR3 comprises 15 residues. Germline CDR1 ENHRY, CDR2 SYGVKD. The V end lost 2 bases, the J end lost 7 bases, and 15 bases lay between the germline ends. CDR3 bases: TGTGCCATCAGTGAGGCGCTGTTTGGGGGGCAGCCCCAGCATTTT. Its protein is CAISEALFGGQPQHF.

The chain combines TRBV12-3 or TRBV12-4 with TRBJ2-5; the D is unclear. The CDR3 covers 11 residues. Trimming took 3 bases from V and 4 from J, leaving 3 bases between them. The CDR3 sequence is CASSFAETQYF. The CDR3 coding sequence is TGTGCCAGCAGTTTTGCAGAGACCCAGTACTTC.

This clone has more than one count but fewer than ten. The chain combines TRBV7-3 with TRBJ2-2, with D unresolved. V was trimmed by 5 bases and J by 6 bases, leaving 13 bases between them. This CDR3 has 14 amino acids. CDR1 and CDR2 (germline): SGHTA, FQGTGA. CDR3 residues: CASSRQGIPGELFF. The CDR3 nucleotides are TGTGCCAGCAGCCGACAAGGGATTCCCGGGGAGCTGTTTTTT.

DNA for the CDR3: TGTGCCACCAGCACCTCTGGAAACACCATATATTTT. Translating it yields CATSTSGNTIYF. The gene calls are TRBV15 and TRBJ1-3; no clear D gene. The CDR3 is made up of 12 amino acids. Germline V gene sequence: CDR1 LNHNV, CDR2 YYDKDF (reference sequence). Trimming pared 4 bases from V and 0 bases from J, leaving 1 base between.

This clone was picked up a small number of times. The chain has TRBV19 and TRBJ1-2, with 7 bases fitting TRBD1. The CDR3 loop spans 14 amino acids. V lost 4 bases and J lost 6; bases outside the gene matches: 8. Germline CDR1 and CDR2: LNHDA and SQIVND (reference sequence). The CDR3, as DNA: TGTGCCAGTAGTAATCGACAGGGAATGGATGGCTACACCTTC. This encodes CASSNRQGMDGYTF.

The V gene is TRBV2, the J gene TRBJ2-7; D remains ambiguous. V lost 4 bases and J 0 bases, leaving 10 bases between the germline ends. CDR1 SNHLY and CDR2 FYNNEI come from the germline V gene. The CDR3 loop spans 14 amino acids. The CDR3 nucleotides read TGTGCCAGCAGTGGGGAACGGATCTCCTACGAGCAGTACTTC. Its translation is CASSGERISYEQYF. The full variable domain, with the rest looked up from reference TRBV2 and TRBJ2-7, is EPEVTQTPSHQVTQMGQEVILRCVPISNHLYFYWYRQILGQKVEFLVSFYNNEISEKSEIFDDQFSVERPDGSNFTLKIRSTKLEDSAMYFCASSGERISYEQYFGPGTRLTVT.

The genes are TRBV6-2 or TRBV6-3 and TRBJ1-1; possibly TRBD1 for D (6 bases). CDR3 size: 14 residues. Trimming pared 5 bases from V and 1 base from J, leaving 11 bases between. The germline CDR1 and CDR2 sequences are MNHEY and SVGEGT. CDR3 sequence (DNA): TGTGCCAGCAGTCAGCCGGGACAGAACACTGAAGCTTTCTTT. This encodes CASSQPGQNTEAFF.

This clone was counted once. The rearrangement links TRBV5-4 to TRBJ2-3, with TRBD1 matching over 8 bases. Germline V gene lookup returns CDR1 SGHNT and CDR2 YYREEE (reference sequence). Trimming took 1 base from V and 2 from J; bases not matched to a gene: 6. This CDR3 spans 16 amino acids. CDR3 coding DNA: TGTGCCAGCAGCTTGACCGGACAGGGTTACACAGATACGCAGTATTTT. Protein: CASSLTGQGYTDTQYF.

This sequence joins TRBV5-5 and TRBJ2-7; either TRBD1 or TRBD2 may fit D (5 bases each). The CDR3 is 15 residues long. Germline-derived CDR1 and CDR2 are SGHKS and YYEKEE (reference sequence). V was clipped by 5 bases and J by 1 base, with 16 bases between them. CDR3 residues: CASRLGRAGSYEQYF. Here the CDR3 DNA reads TGTGCCAGCAGACTAGGACGGGCAGGGTCCTACGAGCAGTACTTC.

This clone was counted between two and nine times. V is TRBV19 and J is TRBJ1-2, with 7 bases identical to TRBD1. Per germline, CDR1 LNHDA and CDR2 SQIVND (reference sequence). V was clipped by 6 bases and J by 6 bases; unmatched bases: 7. The length of the CDR3 is 13 residues. The CDR3 here is CASRIDQGDGYTF. The DNA for the CDR3 is TGTGCCAGTAGGATTGATCAGGGGGATGGCTACACCTTC.

This clone was seen only a few times. V gene TRBV11-2 combines with J gene TRBJ2-3; TRBD2 matches at 9 bases. Germline assignment: CDR1 SGHAT and CDR2 FQNNGV. The CDR3 is 15 amino acids. The junction had 4 bases not matched to a gene; V was cut back by 4 bases and J by 2 bases. The CDR3 bases are TGTGCCAGCAGCTCTACTAGCGGGCACACAGATACGCAGTATTTT. It yields the protein CASSSTSGHTDTQYF.

The rearrangement uses TRBV7-2 and TRBJ2-1; possibly TRBD2 for D (6 bases). CDR1 and CDR2 (germline): SGHTA, FQGNSA. Trimming shortened V by 2 bases and J by 0 bases, and 11 bases separated the two germline ends. This CDR3 spans 16 amino acids. The CDR3 sequence is CASSLSGVLSYNEQFF. The CDR3 nucleotides are TGTGCCAGCAGCTTATCGGGGGTGCTCTCCTACAATGAGCAGTTCTTC.

Only a few counts were recorded for this clone. The rearrangement joins TRBV5-1 to TRBJ2-3; TRBD2 matches at 11 bases. V trimming: 4 bases; J trimming: 2 bases; junction bases outside the gene matches: 3. This CDR3 contains 15 residues. The germline CDR1 and CDR2 sequences are SGHRS and YFSETQ. In DNA form, the CDR3 reads TGCGCCAGCAGCCTGACTAGCGGGACCACAGATACGCAGTATTTT. Amino acid sequence: CASSLTSGTTDTQYF.

The V call is TRBV30, the J call TRBJ1-1; maybe TRBD1 (5 bases). CDR3 length: 14 residues. V lost 0 bases and J 3 bases, leaving 11 bases between the germline ends. CDR1 and CDR2 (germline): GTSNPN, SVGIG (reference sequence). The CDR3 spells CAWSVLGRHTEAFF. CDR3 nucleotide sequence: TGTGCCTGGAGTGTACTGGGGCGGCACACTGAAGCTTTCTTT.

The CDR3 nucleotides read TGTGCCAGCAGCTTAAACTCACCCCTCCACTTT. Translation: CASSLNSPLHF. The chain couples TRBV7-9 to TRBJ1-6; the D is unclear. V was clipped by 2 bases and J by 10 bases, with 3 bases between them. The CDR3 loop spans 11 amino acids. In germline, CDR1 is SEHNR, CDR2 FQNEAQ (reference sequence).

The chain couples TRBV5-1 to TRBJ2-5, with 13 bases fitting TRBD2. After removal of 2 bases from V and 2 bases from J, the junction contained 3 bases not matched to a gene. CDR1 is SGHRS and CDR2 is YFSETQ in the germline V gene. The CDR3 length is 16 residues. CDR3 protein: CASSLMGLAGQETQYF. The CDR3 bases are TGCGCCAGCAGCTTAATGGGACTAGCGGGACAAGAGACCCAGTACTTC.

The J gene is TRBJ2-3, the V gene TRBV5-1; TRBD2 matches at 8 bases. The length of the CDR3 is 11 residues. Germline assignment: CDR1 SGHRS and CDR2 YFSETQ. V shed 1 base and J 15 bases; nucleotides not matched to a gene: 4. DNA for the CDR3: TGCGCCAGCAGCTTGCCGGGGGGGCCTTATTTT. Protein product: CASSLPGGPYF.

The genes are TRBV6-5 and TRBJ2-5, with a weak D call TRBD2 (6 bases). V was trimmed by 6 bases and J by 6 bases, leaving 17 bases between them. This CDR3 spans 14 amino acids. Germline assignment: CDR1 MNHEY and CDR2 SVGAGI. CDR3: CASSAQEGTKTQYF. Here the CDR3 DNA reads TGTGCCAGCAGCGCCCAGGAGGGGACGAAGACCCAGTACTTC.

This rearrangement joins TRBV5-6 to TRBJ2-3, with D possibly being TRBD2 (5 bases). Germline lookup yields CDR1 SGHDT and CDR2 YYEEEE. The CDR3 is 16 residues long. V was cut by 4 bases and J by 7 bases, with 22 bases left in between. The CDR3 nucleotides read TGTGCCAGCAGCGGGAGACTAACCGGCCGCCGTCATACGCAGTATTTT. Translating gives CASSGRLTGRRHTQYF.

V usage is TRBV19 and J usage is TRBJ1-1; weak D call: TRBD1 (5 bases). The CDR3 runs 15 residues. The V gene's germline CDR1 is LNHDA and CDR2 SQIVND (reference sequence). The V end lost 6 bases, the J end lost 1 base, and 15 bases lay between the germline ends. Written as DNA, the CDR3 is TGTGCCAGTAGCCCAGTATGGGACGGGAACACTGAAGCTTTCTTT. It yields the protein CASSPVWDGNTEAFF.

This rearrangement joins TRBV6-5 to TRBJ2-7; 7 bases align to TRBD2. The junction had 13 bases not matched to a gene; V was cut back by 6 bases and J by 5 bases. This CDR3 is built from 15 residues. Per germline, CDR1 MNHEY and CDR2 SVGAGI. CDR3 in DNA: TGTGCCAGCAGCAAACGACAGACGGGGGGAAACGAGCAGTACTTC. It codes for CASSKRQTGGNEQYF.

The rearrangement uses TRBV3-1 (or the pseudogene TRBV3-2) and TRBJ1-2; possibly TRBD1 for D (6 bases). CDR1 and CDR2 from the germline V gene are LGHDT and YNNKEL (reference sequence). V lost 4 bases, J lost 4 bases, and 13 bases lay in between. This CDR3 is built from 14 residues. The CDR3 spells CASSPQGEGYGYTF. CDR3 nucleotides: TGTGCCAGCAGCCCACAGGGAGAGGGCTATGGCTACACCTTC.